This T cell receptor (beta chain) was captured in a study of CD8+CD57+ T cells in acquired aplastic anemia listed by TCRdb under 2018. General notes on the study: A mean of roughly 3.2 ug of DNA, ranging from about 0.2 to 27.4 ug, was extracted from sorted CD4+ and CD8+ cells. A CD8+CD57+ expansion meant a frequency higher than the mean frequency seen in healthy subjects.

TCR beta VDJ combination and CDR3 sequence profiling used genomic DNA as the template. An Illumina HiSeq 2000 was used for TCR repertoire sequencing. The authors' pipeline ran thus. Repertoires were assessed using TRBV/TRBJ rearrangement plots, CDR3 size and DJ length profiles, and Simpson's diversity index. The most abundant DNA sequence in the deep sequencing data was defined as the immunodominant clone. CDR3 amino acid sequences were screened for sharing across subjects and compared with published repertoires and the VDJdb database. The public reads were reanalyzed by TCRdb: fastp trimming at Q25, MiXCR alignment, in-frame beta chains only. Each record represents a unique CDR3 protein, reported with the most common genes and DNA among its rows. These V and J calls are TCRdb output, not the study's own analysis. The sample data list approximately 250,000 distinct CDR3 sequences, and approximately 79% of these were observed just once. The ten largest clones add up to approximately 40% of the sample.

In regard to this clonotype: Its target antigen remains unknown. The input lacks base qualities; no much larger clone sits a single base away.

The patients picked for sequencing were ones in whom flow cytometry had shown an expansion of CD8+CD57+ cells. All patients had severe acquired aplastic anemia diagnosed by International Study of Aplastic Anemia and Agranulocytosis and Camitta criteria. No therapy had been received by the patients at the time of blood sampling. The study deep-sequenced TCR repertoires of sorted CD4+ and CD8+ blood T cells from severe aplastic anemia patients and healthy subjects. Patients were enrolled under clinicaltrials.gov protocols 00001620, 01623167, 00001397, 00071045, 00081523 and 00961064 in the USA. Ficoll-Paque density gradient centrifugation was used to isolate peripheral blood mononuclear cells. Before DNA extraction, CD4+ and CD8+ T cells were sorted with FACS or magnetic beads. Via the germline V gene, CDR1 is SNHLY and CDR2 FYNNEI. The CDR3 has 14 amino acids, counting the end cysteine and phenylalanine. Of the read, only the CDR3 DNA is kept; its 42 bases are in frame from base 1. V is reduced by 11 bases and J by 11 bases, leaving a spacing of 27 bases between them.

What the authors observed across the whole study: About 29 CD8+ CDR3 sequences were found to be shared between patients and controls, but these sequences appeared to be highly expressed in patients and within the immunodominant clones of the patients. CD8+ Simpson's diversity did not differ significantly between patients and healthy controls (P=0.060).

Sequencing was carried out using sorted CD4+, CD8+, or CD8+CD57+ T cells (not recorded which) from PBMCs. Rearrangement joined TRBV2 to TRBJ2-5; TRBD2 is perhaps the D gene, given 6 matching bases. This sequence originates from a human donor with aplastic anemia. The nucleotide sequence is given as TGTGCCGCCAGTTGGGAGGATGGGAACAAGGAGCAGTACTTC. Translation gives CAASWEDGNKEQYF. Where the CDR3 stops, the reference TRBV2 and TRBJ2-5 genes take over; the full variable domain is EPEVTQTPSHQVTQMGQEVILRCVPISNHLYFYWYRQILGQKVEFLVSFYNNEISEKSEIFDDQFSVERPDGSNFTLKIRSTKLEDSAMYFCAASWEDGNKEQYFGPGTRLLVL.